Reported below is one TCR beta chain. Time point described: pretreatment peripheral blood. The V gene end was trimmed by 5 bases and the J gene end by 0 bases; junction bases not matched to a gene: 6. Per germline, CDR1 SGHAT and CDR2 FQNNGV. This CDR3 has 16 amino acids. These data originate in a study of PD-L1 blockade in urothelial cancer. The assay was immunoSEQ multiplex PCR, and TCRdb's table has in-frame clones only and misses some. The data hold about 87,000 clones, with about 83% observed a single time. The chain is built from TRBV11-2 and TRBJ1-3; 8 nucleotides align to TRBD1. The sequenced sample was PBMCs, obtained around atezolizumab (anti-PD-L1) treatment. This sequence was found in a man between 60 and 70 years old with urothelial cancer. In DNA, the CDR3 is TGTGCCAGCAGCCGGGACAGGACGGTCTCTGGAAACACCATATATTTT. Protein sequence: CASSRDRTVSGNTIYF. Filled out from reference TRBV11-2 and TRBJ1-3, the complete variable domain reads EAGVAQSPRYKIIEKRQSVAFWCNPISGHATLYWYQQILGQGPKLLIQFQNNGVVDDSQLPKDRFSAERLKGVDSTLKIQPAKLEDSAVYLCASSRDRTVSGNTIYFGEGSWLTVV.